These 23 T cell receptor beta chains came from one sample sequenced in a study of T cells in Graves' hyperthyroidism and ophthalmopathy (dated by TCRdb to between 2018 and 2020). Library preparation used multiplex PCR. The sequencer was an Illumina HiSeq 2000. The TCR beta CDR3 regions were amplified from RNA transcripts. The first round of RT-PCR for the TCR CDR3 was performed with the HTBI primer set and the Qiagen OneStep RT-PCR kit. Using fastp trimming at Q25 and MiXCR clonotype assembly, TCRdb reanalyzed the public sequencing data and kept in-frame beta chains. When rows share a CDR3 protein, they turn into one entry using the most common DNA and genes. This sample gives approximately 740,000 distinct CDR3 sequences in total; 11% to 15% of them show up just once. The top ten clonotypes cover roughly 10% of the sample. The specimen was blood. The receptors stem from a woman younger than 30 with Graves' hyperthyroidism.

This clonotype turned up a few times. The gene calls are TRBV27 and TRBJ2-7; TRBD1 agrees at 9 bases. Germline V lookup: CDR1 MNHEY, CDR2 SMNVEV (reference sequence). Unmatched junction bases numbered 5, after V lost 3 bases and J lost 2 bases. The CDR3 is made up of 15 amino acids. In DNA, the CDR3 is TGTGCCAGCAGTTTTGTCGGGACAGGGACCTACGAGCAGTACTTC. Translation gives CASSFVGTGTYEQYF.

This clonotype was observed many times. CDR3 sequence reads: CASSYSRPSPGLASTDTQYF. The CDR3 DNA reads TGTGCCAGCAGTTACTCCCGACCCTCTCCGGGACTAGCGAGCACAGATACGCAGTATTTT. The gene calls are TRBV6-5 and TRBJ2-3; 10 nucleotides align to TRBD2. Trimming cost V 0 bases and J 0 bases; bases outside gene matches: 12. Germline CDR1 reads MNHEY; CDR2 reads SVGAGI. This CDR3 is 20 amino acids long.

This clonotype has just a few counts. The rearrangement links TRBV7-9 to TRBJ1-1, with unresolved D. The V end lost 5 bases, the J end lost 4 bases, and 17 bases lay between the germline ends. Germline values: CDR1 SEHNR, CDR2 FQNEAQ (reference sequence). The CDR3 contains 15 residues. The CDR3 sequence: CASSPRRELGTEAFF. The DNA for the CDR3 is TGTGCCAGCAGCCCCCGACGGGAACTCGGCACTGAAGCTTTCTTT.

Only a few counts were recorded for this clonotype. The chain recombines TRBV6-2 or TRBV6-3 with TRBJ1-5; D not resolved. Germline CDR1 reads MNHEY; CDR2 reads SVGEGT. The CDR3 is 12 amino acids. The germline V and J ends were trimmed by 3 bases and 11 bases, with 11 bases remaining between them. This CDR3 is CASSYSRGAQHF. The CDR3 DNA is TGTGCCAGCAGTTATTCCCGGGGAGCCCAGCATTTT.

This clonotype was counted a few times. This sequence may be a read error, since a much larger clone differs from it by one base. The chain uses TRBV3-1 and TRBJ2-7; 8 positions match TRBD2. There are 15 residues in the CDR3. Germline CDR1 reads LGHDT; CDR2 reads YNNKEL (reference sequence). The CDR3 region has the DNA TGTGCCAGCGGCCAACGGACGGGAGGGCCGTACGAGCAGTACTTC. Translation gives CASGQRTGGPYEQYF.

This clonotype was found a few times. The chain has TRBV19 and TRBJ2-1, with 10 bases matching TRBD2. CDR3 length equals 14 residues. V lost 6 bases, J lost 9 bases, and 8 bases stayed unmatched. Germline loops: CDR1 LNHDA, CDR2 SQIVND (reference sequence). This chain's CDR3 is CASRAGGLYGEQFF. The CDR3 DNA follows: TGTGCCAGTAGAGCGGGAGGGCTTTATGGTGAGCAGTTCTTC. Using reference TRBV19 and TRBJ2-1 for the parts outside the CDR3, the full variable domain is DGGITQSPKYLFRKEGQNVTLSCEQNLNHDAMYWYRQDPGQGLRLIYYSQIVNDFQKGDIAEGYSVSREKKESFPLTVTSAQKNPTAFYLCASRAGGLYGEQFFGPGTRLTVL.

This clonotype was counted many times. The rearrangement joins TRBV11-3 to TRBJ2-1; TRBD1 matches 7 bases. Germline CDR1 is SGHNT and CDR2 is YENEEA. This CDR3 is built from 13 residues. Germline trimming cut 5 bases from V and 3 bases from J; bases unmatched to any gene: 1. CDR3 DNA: TGTGCCAGCAGCAGACAGGGCTACAATGAGCAGTTCTTC. Its translation: CASSRQGYNEQFF.

This clonotype occurred a few times. The chain joins TRBV20-1 to TRBJ1-2, with D uncertain. Germline values: CDR1 DFQATT, CDR2 SNEGSKA (reference sequence). The CDR3 totals 13 residues. V gave up 6 bases and J gave up 4 bases, with 15 bases separating them. CDR3 residues: CSAPIPGIYGYTF. CDR3 nucleotide sequence: TGCAGTGCCCCGATTCCCGGGATCTATGGCTACACCTTC.

This clonotype showed up just a few times. One end of the junction fails to match germline, which may point to a read error. This chain uses TRBV5-1 with TRBJ2-7, with D perhaps matching TRBD2 (5 bases). This CDR3 spans 14 amino acids. Germline V lookup: CDR1 SGHRS, CDR2 YFSETQ. The CDR3 is CTSSPGTGTYEQYF. DNA of the CDR3: TGCACCAGCAGCCCCGGAACCGGGACCTACGAGCAGTACTTC.

This chain links TRBV5-5 with TRBJ2-1; 7 bases map to TRBD1. V lost 4 bases, J lost 12 bases, and 16 bases stayed unmatched. This CDR3 spans 15 amino acids. CDR1 is SGHKS and CDR2 is YYEKEE in the germline V gene (reference sequence). CDR3 in DNA: TGTGCCAGCAGCCCCCCCGGGGCGCCAGGGGGTGGGCAGTTCTTC. Protein sequence: CASSPPGAPGGGQFF.

This clonotype came up many times. The chain has TRBV6-1 and TRBJ2-3, with 13 nucleotides matching TRBD2. Germline CDR1 MNHNS, CDR2 SASEGT. The CDR3 is 19 residues long. The trim removed 6 bases at V and 1 base at J, leaving 13 bases unmatched. CDR3 protein: CASSRTTSGRGLRTDTQYF. DNA of the CDR3: TGTGCCAGCAGCCGAACAACTAGCGGGAGGGGACTCCGCACAGATACGCAGTATTTT.

Ten or more counts support this clonotype. The chain couples TRBV12-3 or TRBV12-4 to TRBJ2-7, with TRBD1 matching over 7 bases. V dropped 6 bases and J dropped 2; count of bases not matched to a gene: 7. The CDR3 sequence is 14 residues long. CDR3 bases: TGTGCCAGCAGGCAAACAGGGGCTGCCTACGAGCAGTACTTC. Its translation is CASRQTGAAYEQYF.

This clonotype appeared many times. The chain combines TRBV28 with TRBJ2-7; 7 nucleotides align to TRBD2. The CDR3 covers 15 residues. J gave up 2 bases and V 4 bases, and 8 bases lay outside the gene matches. Per the germline V gene, CDR1 is MDHEN and CDR2 is SYDVKM. CDR3 sequence: CASSSRLAVAYEQYF. DNA of the CDR3: TGTGCCAGCAGTTCGCGGCTAGCGGTAGCCTACGAGCAGTACTTC.

The sample holds a few counts of this clonotype. This chain connects TRBV6-2 or TRBV6-3 to TRBJ1-1; D remains ambiguous. The V end was cut by 0 bases, the J end by 0 bases, with 14 bases between. CDR3 length: 17 amino acids. Germline assignment: CDR1 MNHEY and CDR2 SVGEGT. As DNA, the CDR3 is TGTGCCAGCAGTTACTCGAGTAAGGGCAGGATGAACACTGAAGCTTTCTTT. As protein: CASSYSSKGRMNTEAFF.

In this sample, this clonotype turned up a few times. The V call is TRBV7-9, the J call TRBJ2-3; D not certain. Germline CDR1 reads SEHNR; CDR2 reads FQNEAQ (reference sequence). CDR3 length: 17 amino acids. Trimming removed 4 bases at V and 0 bases at J, with 17 bases between. CDR3 bases: TGTGCCAGCAGCTCCCCTGCCGACCCGTCTAGCACAGATACGCAGTATTTT. Protein sequence: CASSSPADPSSTDTQYF.

The chain is built from TRBV7-2 and TRBJ1-5, with 8 positions matching TRBD1. CDR1 is SGHTA and CDR2 is FQGNSA in the germline V gene. The J segment lost 6 bases and the V segment lost 3 bases, leaving 10 bases of the junction unmatched. The CDR3 is 16 residues long. The CDR3 protein is CASSFTTGAMVQPQHF. For the CDR3, the DNA is TGTGCCAGCAGCTTCACGACAGGGGCCATGGTTCAGCCCCAGCATTTT.

This clonotype appeared a few times. This CDR3 reads CSALDIIAGVHEQFF. CDR3 sequence (DNA): TGCAGTGCCCTAGACATTATAGCGGGAGTACATGAGCAGTTCTTC. The J gene is TRBJ2-1, the V gene TRBV20-1; 9 bases line up with TRBD2. The germline V gene has CDR1 DFQATT and CDR2 SNEGSKA (reference sequence). The CDR3 is 15 residues long. Losses at the gene ends were 6 bases for V and 8 bases for J; bases not matched to a gene: 14.

This clonotype was observed a handful of times. V is TRBV6-5 and J is TRBJ1-6; TRBD1 might be the D (5 bases). Germline V lookup: CDR1 MNHEY, CDR2 SVGAGI. Trimming took off 2 bases at V and 3 bases at J, with 17 bases between the two ends. This CDR3 comprises 18 residues. Here the CDR3 reads CASSYTRAGLSYNSPLHF. The CDR3 DNA follows: TGTGCCAGCAGTTACACACGGGCAGGGCTTAGCTATAATTCACCCCTCCACTTT.

In this sample, this clonotype turned up many times. The chain carries TRBV11-3 and TRBJ2-1, with TRBD2 matching over 8 bases. The CDR3 consists of 16 residues. CDR1 and CDR2 from the germline V gene are SGHNT and YENEEA. Trimming at V came to 5 bases and at J to 7 bases, leaving 13 bases not matched to a gene. CDR3 DNA sequence: TGTGCCAGCAGCCCCCGACGGGGTAAGCGGGAGAATGAGCAGTTCTTC. It encodes CASSPRRGKRENEQFF.

This clonotype was seen only a few times. CDR3 residues: CASSVGSSGSDNEQFF. In DNA form, the CDR3 reads TGTGCCAGCAGCGTAGGATCTAGCGGGAGTGACAATGAGCAGTTCTTC. This rearrangement joins TRBV9 to TRBJ2-1; 10 bases are shared with TRBD2. This CDR3 is 16 amino acids long. CDR1 and CDR2 from the germline V gene are SGDLS and YYNGEE. The V gene end was trimmed by 0 bases and the J gene end by 5 bases; junction bases not matched to a gene: 5.

This clonotype was seen only a few times. V usage is TRBV20-1 and J usage is TRBJ2-5, with TRBD1 matching over 7 bases. There are 18 residues in the CDR3. V lost 5 bases to trimming and J lost 0 bases; unmatched junction nucleotides: 18. Germline V gene lookup returns CDR1 DFQATT and CDR2 SNEGSKA (reference sequence). CDR3 bases: TGCAGTGCTCCCCGGGACAGCCAGGGCGGACTGTACCAAGAGACCCAGTACTTC. Protein: CSAPRDSQGGLYQETQYF.

For this clonotype: A much larger clone is a single base away; this may be a read error. The conserved phenylalanine or tryptophan is not found at the CDR3 terminus, so this likely reflects a read error. The chain links TRBV6-1 to TRBJ2-7; D is undetermined. The CDR3 extends over 12 amino acids. Germline V gene data show CDR1 as MNHNS and CDR2 as SASEGT. CDR3 sequence: CAISESSYEQYS. DNA of the CDR3: TGTGCCATCAGTGAAAGCTCCTACGAGCAGTACTCC.

In its sample, this clonotype was seen a few times. The chain combines TRBV2 with TRBJ1-1, with no clear D. The length of the CDR3 is 15 residues. The V end lost 0 bases, the J end lost 1 base, and 9 bases lay between the germline ends. Germline V gene data show CDR1 as SNHLY and CDR2 as FYNNEI. The CDR3 protein is CASSEALAGNTEAFF. The CDR3 DNA reads TGTGCCAGCAGTGAAGCGCTAGCGGGGAACACTGAAGCTTTCTTT.